This T cell receptor (beta chain) was documented in a study of blood T cell repertoires in COVID-19. Study-wide background: From T cells, B-cell-depleted T cells, or PBMCs came the material, which was cDNA or gDNA.

Trimming cost V 0 bases and J 4 bases, with 16 bases left between them. Germline values: CDR1 MNHEY, CDR2 SVGEGT. This CDR3 contains 17 residues. Authors' processing steps: Quantification of nucleated cells was approximated via reference gene primer amplification. Data came from immunoSEQ multiplex PCR; TCRdb stores just in-frame clones and leaves some out. V and J calls and clone size are given by that table; D and trimming were obtained from the DNA. Of hundreds of thousands of clones in the sample, approximately 90% are singletons; the top ten hold 3%. The receptor's source is a man between 18 and 35 years old with active or convalescent COVID-19. The V and J genes are TRBV6-2 or TRBV6-3 and TRBJ2-1, with D perhaps matching TRBD1 (5 bases). Sequenced input: peripheral blood. The CDR3 loop is CASSYSQGDSWYNEQFF. The DNA of the CDR3 is TGTGCCAGCAGTTACTCGCAGGGCGACTCTTGGTACAATGAGCAGTTCTTC.